This TCR beta chain was sequenced during a study of OX40 agonist ivuxolimab in advanced cancers. The wider study: Ivuxolimab, an antibody that agonizes OX40 (CD134), was administered to the patients. Head and neck, renal cell, melanoma or hepatocellular carcinoma were the cancers that dose-escalation patients had.

Assay: immunoSEQ multiplex PCR; the TCRdb copy retains only in-frame clones and omits some. The profile shows about 73,000 clones, 92% of them singletons. On this clone: What it binds is not known.

Study-wide points: Normalized T-cell clonal expansion was also low in some nonresponders. Clonal expansion by week 6 occurred in CD4+ and CD8+ blood T cells (at 0.1 to 3.0 mg/kg).

The CDR3 totals 16 residues. Germline CDR1 SGHRS, CDR2 YFSETQ. V was cut by 5 bases and J by 5 bases, with 20 bases left in between. This material consisted of CD4+ or CD8+ T cells sorted from blood, taken in a trial of the OX40 agonist ivuxolimab. The V call is TRBV5-1, the J call TRBJ2-1, with D tentatively TRBD2 (5 bases). The clonotype comes from an adult with an advanced solid tumor such as melanoma, head and neck, liver or kidney cancer. CDR3 in amino acids: CASRLLSNPGNNEQFF. CDR3 nucleotide sequence: TGCGCCAGCAGGCTACTTTCCAACCCGGGGAACAATGAGCAGTTCTTC.